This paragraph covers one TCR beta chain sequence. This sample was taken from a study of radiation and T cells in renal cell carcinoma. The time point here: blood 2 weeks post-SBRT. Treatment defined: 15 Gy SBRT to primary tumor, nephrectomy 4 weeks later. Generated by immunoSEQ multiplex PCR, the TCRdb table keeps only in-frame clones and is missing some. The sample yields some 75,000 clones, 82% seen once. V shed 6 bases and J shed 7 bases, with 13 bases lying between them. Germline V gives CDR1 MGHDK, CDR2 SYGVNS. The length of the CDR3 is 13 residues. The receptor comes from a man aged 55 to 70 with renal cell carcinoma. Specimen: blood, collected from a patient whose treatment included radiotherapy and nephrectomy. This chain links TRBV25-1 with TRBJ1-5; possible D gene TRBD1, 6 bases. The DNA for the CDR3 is TGTGCCAGCAGACAGGGCTTAGGGCAGCCCCAGCATTTT. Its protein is CASRQGLGQPQHF.